This is a list of T cell receptor beta chains from one sample in a study of blood T cell repertoires in COVID-19. The assay was immunoSEQ multiplex PCR, and TCRdb's table has in-frame clones only and misses some. Of about 200,000 clones listed, over 75% were seen once; the top ten hold 6% to 9.5%. The sequenced material came from peripheral blood. The receptors were gathered from a woman older than 75 with acute or convalescent COVID-19. Each CDR3 is given with its conserved first and last residue. D genes are given only for firm matches. The listing skips clone size in some rows; elsewhere it reads once, few, many or a size class.

CDR3aa,abundance,v_gene,d_gene,j_gene
CASSWDPGLAVYEQYF,once,TRBV5-4,TRBD2,TRBJ2-7
CASSLATEYNEQFF,-,TRBV5-1,-,TRBJ2-1
CASSYTYQGAGYEQYF,-,TRBV6-5,TRBD1,TRBJ2-7
CASSPKPQSNYEQYF,-,TRBV11-2,-,TRBJ2-7
CASSLGGLANYGYTF,-,TRBV3-1/TRBV3-2,-,TRBJ1-2
CASSSGLTGGIHGYTF,-,TRBV7-9,TRBD1,TRBJ1-2
CASSQDTGIVTKQFF,few,TRBV4-1,-,TRBJ2-1
CASSSREISWTAKNTEAFF,-,TRBV11-2,-,TRBJ1-1
CASSYPGESTDTQYF,-,TRBV5-1,-,TRBJ2-3
CATSREGGAREQFF,-,TRBV15,-,TRBJ2-1
CASSLATGGQPQHF,-,TRBV7-8,TRBD1,TRBJ1-5
CASSLVPSLAGTAETQYF,-,TRBV11-2,TRBD1,TRBJ2-5
CASSLTGGGNTEAFF,-,TRBV28,TRBD1,TRBJ1-1
CASSLGYSLYYEQYF,-,TRBV7-9,-,TRBJ2-7
CASSTPSGGQETQYF,-,TRBV6-5,-,TRBJ2-5
CASSHRDRVTQPQHF,-,TRBV6-2/TRBV6-3,TRBD1,TRBJ1-5
CASRTGIANTGELFF,-,TRBV6-5,-,TRBJ2-2
CARRSGTGGSGELFF,-,TRBV5-1,TRBD1,TRBJ2-2
CASSPSRGREGHTF,-,TRBV18,-,TRBJ1-2
CASSPSGGYNSPLHF,-,TRBV18,-,TRBJ1-6
CASSPLAESSYEQYF,-,TRBV18,-,TRBJ2-7
CASSHTGTSGRRAKNIQYF,once,TRBV3-1/TRBV3-2,TRBD2,TRBJ2-4